This T cell receptor beta chain appears in the sequencing data of a study of regulatory T cells in long-lasting Graves disease. Findings and caveats of the study: TRBV28, TRBJ1-2 and TRBJ2-5 were favored in persistent disease.

The time point denotes: newly diagnosed GD, antithyroid drugs for less than 3 months. Scientists built the TCR library using RNA that was extracted from PBMCs. Combining iRepertoire HTBI primers with Arm-PCR of CDR3 regions, the authors built TCR beta libraries. TCRdb reanalysed the multiplex PCR reads using MiXCR and keeps one entry per CDR3 protein. The repertoire holds about 440,000 distinct CDR3 sequences, 15% seen once, with roughly a sixth in the top ten. Germline assignment: CDR1 SQVTM and CDR2 ANQGSEA. The germline V and J ends were trimmed by 4 bases and 4 bases, with 14 bases remaining between them. The CDR3 is 13 residues long. Ten or more counts support this clonotype. The antigen is not known. These records were also assigned to another study, of T cells in Graves' hyperthyroidism and ophthalmopathy.

The material sequenced was peripheral blood mononuclear cells (PBMCs), taken at new diagnosis, from a patient treated with antithyroid drugs. This sequence joins TRBV29-1 and TRBJ2-7; a weak D match, TRBD1 (6 bases). The TCR sequence derives from a woman aged 25 to 39 with Graves disease. In DNA form, the CDR3 reads TGCAGCGTTGCCCACCTTGACAGGTACGAGCAGTACTTC. This gives the protein CSVAHLDRYEQYF.